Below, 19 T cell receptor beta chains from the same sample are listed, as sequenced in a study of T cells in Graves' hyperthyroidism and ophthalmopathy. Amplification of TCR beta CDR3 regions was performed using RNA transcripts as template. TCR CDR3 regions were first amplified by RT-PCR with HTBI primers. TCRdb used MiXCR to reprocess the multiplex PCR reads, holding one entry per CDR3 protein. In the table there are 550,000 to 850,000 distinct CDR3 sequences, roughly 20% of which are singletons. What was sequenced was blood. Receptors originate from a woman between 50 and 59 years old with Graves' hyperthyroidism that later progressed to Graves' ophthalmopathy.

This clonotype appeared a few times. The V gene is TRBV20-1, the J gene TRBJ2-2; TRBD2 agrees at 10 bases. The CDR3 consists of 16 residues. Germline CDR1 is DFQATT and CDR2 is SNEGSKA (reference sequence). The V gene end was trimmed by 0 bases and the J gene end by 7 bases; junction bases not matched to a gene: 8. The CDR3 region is CSARDEAGGHVGELFF. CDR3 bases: TGCAGTGCTAGAGATGAAGCGGGGGGGCATGTCGGGGAGCTGTTTTTT.

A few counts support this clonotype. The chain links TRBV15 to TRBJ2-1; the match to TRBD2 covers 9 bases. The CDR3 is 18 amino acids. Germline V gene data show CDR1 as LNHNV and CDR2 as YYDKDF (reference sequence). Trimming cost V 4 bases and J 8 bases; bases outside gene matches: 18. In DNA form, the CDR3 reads TGTGCCACCAGCACTGCGGGGGGGCCGGTTTTGCAGTACGATGAGCAGTTCTTC. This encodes CATSTAGGPVLQYDEQFF. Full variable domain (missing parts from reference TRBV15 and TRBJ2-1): DAMVIQNPRYQVTQFGKPVTLSCSQTLNHNVMYWYQQKSSQAPKLLFHYYDKDFNNEADTPDNFQSRRPNTSFCFLDIRSPGLGDTAMYLCATSTAGGPVLQYDEQFFGPGTRLTVL.

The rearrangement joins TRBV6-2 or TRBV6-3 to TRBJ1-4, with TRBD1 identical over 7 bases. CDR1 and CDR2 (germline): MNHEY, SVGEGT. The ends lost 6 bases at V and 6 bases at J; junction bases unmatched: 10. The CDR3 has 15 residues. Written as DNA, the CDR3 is TGTGCCAGCAGATACCAGACAGGGAGTGATGAAAAACTGTTTTTT. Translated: CASRYQTGSDEKLFF.

The CDR3 spells CASSFGGSGEQFF. As DNA, the CDR3 is TGTGCCAGCAGCTTTGGGGGGTCCGGTGAGCAGTTCTTC. The V and J genes are TRBV7-6 and TRBJ2-1, with D possibly TRBD2 on 6 matching bases. This CDR3 has 13 residues. Germline V CDR1 and CDR2: SGHVS, FNYEAQ. The V gene lost 3 bases and the J gene lost 9 bases, with 12 bases spanning the gap. Looking up the rest from reference TRBV7-6 and TRBJ2-1 gives the full variable domain: GAGVSQSPRYKVTKRGQDVALRCDPISGHVSLYWYRQALGQGPEFLTYFNYEAQQDKSGLPNDRFSAERPEGSISTLTIQRTEQRDSAMYRCASSFGGSGEQFFGPGTRLTVL.

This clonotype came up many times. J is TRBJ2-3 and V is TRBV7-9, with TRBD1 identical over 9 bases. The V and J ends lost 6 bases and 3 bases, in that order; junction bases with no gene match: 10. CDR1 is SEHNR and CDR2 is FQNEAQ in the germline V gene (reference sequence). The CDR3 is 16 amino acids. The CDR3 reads CASRHNPGTGTDTQYF. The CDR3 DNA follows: TGTGCCAGCAGGCACAACCCCGGGACAGGGACAGATACGCAGTATTTT.

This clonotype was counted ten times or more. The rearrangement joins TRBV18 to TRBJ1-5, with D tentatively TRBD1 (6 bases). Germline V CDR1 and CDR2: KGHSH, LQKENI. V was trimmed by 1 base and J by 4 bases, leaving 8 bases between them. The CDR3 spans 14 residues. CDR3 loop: CASSPRTVNQPQHF. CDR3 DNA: TGTGCCAGCTCACCACGGACAGTAAATCAGCCCCAGCATTTT.

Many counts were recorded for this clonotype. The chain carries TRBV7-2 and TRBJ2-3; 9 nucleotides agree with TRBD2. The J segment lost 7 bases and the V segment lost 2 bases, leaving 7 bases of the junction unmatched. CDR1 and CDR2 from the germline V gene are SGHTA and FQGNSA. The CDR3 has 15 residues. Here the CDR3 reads CASSLRSGGPNTQYF. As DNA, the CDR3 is TGTGCCAGCAGCTTACGAAGCGGGGGGCCGAATACGCAGTATTTT.

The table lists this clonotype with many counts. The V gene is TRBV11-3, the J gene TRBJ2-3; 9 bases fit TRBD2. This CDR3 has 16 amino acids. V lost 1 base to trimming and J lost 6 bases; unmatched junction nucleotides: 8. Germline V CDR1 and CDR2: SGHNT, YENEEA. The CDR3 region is CASSLGLRGGSDTQYF. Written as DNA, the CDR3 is TGTGCCAGCAGCTTAGGCCTGCGGGGGGGGTCGGATACGCAGTATTTT. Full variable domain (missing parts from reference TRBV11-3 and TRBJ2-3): EAGVVQSPRYKIIEKKQPVAFWCNPISGHNTLYWYLQNLGQGPELLIRYENEEAVDDSQLPKDRFSAERLKGVDSTLKIQPAELGDSAVYLCASSLGLRGGSDTQYFGPGTRLTVL.

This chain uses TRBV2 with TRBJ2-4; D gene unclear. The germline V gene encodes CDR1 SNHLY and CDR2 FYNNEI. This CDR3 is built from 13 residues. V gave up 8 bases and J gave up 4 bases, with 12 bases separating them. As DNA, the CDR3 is TGTGCCAGCGCCCCGGAACAGAAAAACATTCAGTACTTC. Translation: CASAPEQKNIQYF.

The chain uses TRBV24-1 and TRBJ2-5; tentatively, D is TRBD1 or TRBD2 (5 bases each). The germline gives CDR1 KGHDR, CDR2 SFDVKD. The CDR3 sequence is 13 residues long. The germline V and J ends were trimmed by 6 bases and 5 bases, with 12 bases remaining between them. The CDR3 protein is CATSSGAMETQYF. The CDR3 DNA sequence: TGTGCCACCAGTTCCGGGGCGATGGAGACCCAGTACTTC.

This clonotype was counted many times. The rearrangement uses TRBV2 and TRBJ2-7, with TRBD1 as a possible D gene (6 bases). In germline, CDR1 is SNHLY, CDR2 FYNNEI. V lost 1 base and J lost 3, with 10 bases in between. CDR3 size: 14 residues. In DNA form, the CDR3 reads TGTGCCAGCAGTGAAGATGGGGGCAGCTACGAGCAGTACTTC. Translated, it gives CASSEDGGSYEQYF.

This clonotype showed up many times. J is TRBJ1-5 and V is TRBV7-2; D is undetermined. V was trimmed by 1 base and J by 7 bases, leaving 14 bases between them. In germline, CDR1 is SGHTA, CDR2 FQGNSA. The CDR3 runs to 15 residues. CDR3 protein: CASSLEGLENQPQHF. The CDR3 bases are TGTGCCAGCAGCTTAGAGGGCCTTGAAAACCAGCCCCAGCATTTT.

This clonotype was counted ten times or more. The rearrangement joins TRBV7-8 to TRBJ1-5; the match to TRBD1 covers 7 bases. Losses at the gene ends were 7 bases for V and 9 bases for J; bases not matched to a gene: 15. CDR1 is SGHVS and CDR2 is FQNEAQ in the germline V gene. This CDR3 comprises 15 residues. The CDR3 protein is CASILGRGRKAPQHF. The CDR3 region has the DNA TGTGCCAGCATCCTAGGGAGGGGGCGGAAGGCGCCCCAGCATTTT.

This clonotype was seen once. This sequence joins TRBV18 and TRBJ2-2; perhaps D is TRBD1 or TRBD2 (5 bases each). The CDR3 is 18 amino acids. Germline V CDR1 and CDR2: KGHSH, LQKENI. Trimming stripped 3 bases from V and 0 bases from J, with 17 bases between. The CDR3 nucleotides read TGTGCCAGCTCACCCCGCCAGGGACGGACCTCGAACACCGGGGAGCTGTTTTTT. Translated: CASSPRQGRTSNTGELFF. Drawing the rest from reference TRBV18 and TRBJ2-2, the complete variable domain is NAGVMQNPRHLVRRRGQEARLRCSPMKGHSHVYWYRQLPEEGLKFMVYLQKENIIDESGMPKERFSAEFPKEGPSILRIQQVVRGDSAAYFCASSPRQGRTSNTGELFFGEGSRLTVL.

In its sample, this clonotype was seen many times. The CDR3 bases are TGTGCCAGCAGCCCCCCCGGGACGAACACTGAAGCTTTCTTT. This encodes CASSPPGTNTEAFF. The chain is built from TRBV3-1 and TRBJ1-1; possibly TRBD1 for D (5 bases). Deletions cut 4 bases from V and 1 base from J, with 10 bases between. In germline, CDR1 is LGHDT, CDR2 YNNKEL (reference sequence). This CDR3 spans 14 amino acids.

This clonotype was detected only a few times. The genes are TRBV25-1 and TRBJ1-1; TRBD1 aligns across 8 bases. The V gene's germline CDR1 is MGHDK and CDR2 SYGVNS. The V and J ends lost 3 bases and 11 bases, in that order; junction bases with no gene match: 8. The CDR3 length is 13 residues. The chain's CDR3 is CASSEQGASSAFF. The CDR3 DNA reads TGTGCCAGCAGTGAGCAGGGGGCATCTTCGGCTTTCTTT.

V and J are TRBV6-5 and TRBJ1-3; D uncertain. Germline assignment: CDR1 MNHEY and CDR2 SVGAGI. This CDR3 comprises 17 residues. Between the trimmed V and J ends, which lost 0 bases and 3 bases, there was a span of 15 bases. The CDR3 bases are TGTGCCAGCAGTTACTCGATGGCCGGATACGGTGGAAACACCATATATTTT. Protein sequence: CASSYSMAGYGGNTIYF.

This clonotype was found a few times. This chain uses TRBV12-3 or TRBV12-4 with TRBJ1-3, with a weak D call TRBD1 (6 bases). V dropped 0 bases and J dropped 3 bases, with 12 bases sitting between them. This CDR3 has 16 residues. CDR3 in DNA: TGTGCCAGCAGTTTAGCCCGGGACATTTTTGGAAACACCATATATTTT. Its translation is CASSLARDIFGNTIYF.

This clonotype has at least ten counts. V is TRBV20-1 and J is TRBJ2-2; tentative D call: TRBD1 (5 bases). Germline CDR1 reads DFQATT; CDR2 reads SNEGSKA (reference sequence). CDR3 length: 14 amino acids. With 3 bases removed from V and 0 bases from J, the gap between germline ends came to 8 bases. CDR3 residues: CSARTTANTGELFF. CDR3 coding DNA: TGCAGTGCTAGGACGACAGCGAACACCGGGGAGCTGTTTTTT.